This record concerns one T cell receptor beta chain sequence. Its cognate antigen is unknown. This sample was included in a study of radiation and T cells in renal cell carcinoma. This table comes from immunoSEQ multiplex PCR, and its TCRdb copy is limited to in-frame clones, with some not included. The profile shows about 78,000 clones, around 89% of them singletons. Time point noted: blood 4 weeks post-SBRT, at nephrectomy. Treatment reported: 15 Gy SBRT to primary tumor, nephrectomy 4 weeks later. Nephrectomy followed 15 Gy stereotactic body radiation by 4 weeks. Serial blood draws occurred at baseline and 2 and 4 weeks post-SBRT. Study outcomes and limitations: In blood, top tumor clones expanded by 2 weeks, shrinking by 4.

This clonotype was obtained from a woman in her seventies with renal cell carcinoma. Sample: blood, taken from a patient whose treatment included radiotherapy and nephrectomy.

DNA for the CDR3: TGTGCCAGCAGTGAAAGTAGGGGTTTTGTCTATGGCTACACCTTC. Translating it yields CASSESRGFVYGYTF. The chain couples TRBV6-1 to TRBJ1-2; TRBD1 is a possible D gene (5 bases). This CDR3 is 15 amino acids long. Germline assignment: CDR1 MNHNS and CDR2 SASEGT. Trimming pared 2 bases from V and 4 bases from J, leaving 14 bases between.